This TCR beta chain was profiled in a study of T-cell memory formation after mild COVID-19. A single record per CDR3 protein comes from TCRdb applying MiXCR to the 5' RACE reads. This sample yields 400,000 to 550,000 distinct CDR3 sequences, of which 20% to 30% are seen a single time; approximately 12% belongs to the top ten. For this clonotype: No conserved phenylalanine or tryptophan is present at the end of the CDR3, so a read error is the likely explanation.

This CDR3 has 16 amino acids. The germline V gene has CDR1 SNHLY and CDR2 FYNNEI. V was shortened by 6 bases and J by 5 bases, with 23 bases between the two germline ends. The receptor's source is an adult woman who had mild COVID-19 (a few samples of this study predate the infection). Cell type and time point are not known. V gene TRBV2 combines with J gene TRBJ2-7; D is perhaps TRBD1 or TRBD2 (5 bases each). The sequencing input was PBMCs or a T cell subset sorted from them (not recorded which). The CDR3 sequence: CASSELRGLGGNEQYL. As DNA, the CDR3 is TGTGCCAGCAGCGAACTACGGGGCCTTGGTGGCAACGAGCAGTACTTA.